This TCR beta chain appears in the sequencing data of a study of graft-versus-host responses after intestinal transplantation. A word on this clone: The antigen remains undetermined. At one of its ends the junction is not consistent with the germline gene, which may arise from a read error.

Per germline, CDR1 MNHEY and CDR2 SMNVEV (reference sequence). The CDR3 spans 13 residues. Repertoires were generated with immunoSEQ multiplex PCR, while TCRdb's copy carries only in-frame clones and drops some. Of about 39,000 clones in the sample, nearly 95% were seen once. The origin of this receptor is a human donor who was the organ donor for an intestinal transplant. This specimen was unstimulated CD8+ T cells sorted from spleen or lymph node cells, taken before transplant. The chain combines TRBV27 with TRBJ2-1; D unresolved. The CDR3 protein is CASSLAPYYEQFF. The CDR3 nucleotides are TGTGCCAGCAGTTTAGCCCCCTACTATGAGCAGTTCTTC.